Presented here are 16 T cell receptor beta chains from one specimen sequenced in a study of human thymus T cells. TCRdb's table, derived via immunoSEQ multiplex PCR, lists solely in-frame clones and lacks some. The sample has 40,000 to 45,000 clones, approximately 95% seen once. Material: blood. These receptors all come from a boy in the first two years of life with a congenital heart defect but otherwise immunologically healthy.

The V and J genes are TRBV7-3 and TRBJ1-1, with TRBD1 matching over 7 bases. The CDR3 runs to 14 residues. From germline, CDR1 is SGHTA and CDR2 FQGTGA. V shed 5 bases and J 3 bases; nucleotides not matched to a gene: 6. CDR3 protein: CASSRGGEYTEAFF. CDR3 nucleotides: TGTGCCAGCAGCAGAGGGGGCGAGTACACTGAAGCTTTCTTT. The whole variable domain, filled in from reference TRBV7-3 and TRBJ1-1, reads GAGVSQTPSNKVTEKGKYVELRCDPISGHTALYWYRQSLGQGPEFLIYFQGTGAADDSGLPNDRFFAVRPEGSVSTLKIQRTERGDSAVYLCASSRGGEYTEAFFGQGTRLTVV.

The J gene is TRBJ2-5, the V gene TRBV2, with unresolved D. Germline-derived CDR1 and CDR2 are SNHLY and FYNNEI. V lost 5 bases to trimming and J lost 0 bases, with 7 bases between them. The CDR3 contains 13 residues. The CDR3 loop reads CASSPFYQETQYF. CDR3 DNA: TGTGCCAGCAGTCCGTTCTACCAAGAGACCCAGTACTTC.

The chain joins TRBV18 to TRBJ2-1; D is undetermined. Germline-derived CDR1 and CDR2 are KGHSH and LQKENI. The CDR3 spans 13 residues. V dropped 2 bases and J dropped 4 bases, with 6 bases sitting between them. The CDR3 spells CASSPSRYNEQFF. The CDR3 DNA reads as TGTGCCAGCTCACCAAGCAGGTACAATGAGCAGTTCTTC.

The J gene is TRBJ2-5, the V gene TRBV11-2; TRBD2 matches 12 bases. V lost 4 bases to trimming and J lost 7 bases; unmatched junction nucleotides: 4. The CDR3 is 14 amino acids. The germline V gene has CDR1 SGHAT and CDR2 FQNNGV. The CDR3 DNA follows: TGTGCCAGCAGCTCCCTAGCGGGGGGGCGGACCCAGTACTTC. Protein sequence: CASSSLAGGRTQYF.

This clone occurred once. This chain joins TRBV28 and TRBJ1-1; unclear D gene. Trimming pared 3 bases from V and 3 bases from J, leaving 17 bases between. Germline V gives CDR1 MDHEN, CDR2 SYDVKM. This CDR3 comprises 16 residues. The CDR3: CASSFGVERGYTEAFF. CDR3 nucleotide sequence: TGTGCCAGCAGTTTCGGGGTTGAACGGGGATACACTGAAGCTTTCTTT. Variable domain in full (rest from reference TRBV28 and TRBJ1-1): DVKVTQSSRYLVKRTGEKVFLECVQDMDHENMFWYRQDPGLGLRLIYFSYDVKMKEKGDIPEGYSVSREKKERFSLILESASTNQTSMYLCASSFGVERGYTEAFFGQGTRLTVV.

The rearrangement uses TRBV4-1 and TRBJ2-6, with a weak D call TRBD1 (6 bases). V was trimmed by 4 bases and J by 2 bases, leaving 18 bases between them. The CDR3 runs to 18 residues. The germline gives CDR1 MGHRA, CDR2 YSYEKL. As DNA, the CDR3 is TGCGCCAGCAGCCGATACAGGGTGGGGGAAACTGGGGCCAACGTCCTGACTTTC. Protein product: CASSRYRVGETGANVLTF.

The chain links TRBV18 to TRBJ1-5, with a tentative D call TRBD1 (5 bases). V shed 6 bases and J shed 15 bases, with 24 bases lying between them. Germline V gene lookup returns CDR1 KGHSH and CDR2 LQKENI. This CDR3 comprises 14 residues. The CDR3 loop is CASSTRAGGTKRHF. The CDR3 DNA follows: TGTGCCAGCTCGACCAGGGCAGGAGGGACGAAAAGGCATTTT.

This clone was picked up one time. CDR3 DNA sequence: TGTGCCAGCAGTTTCCCGACGAGAACGAACACCGGGGAGCTGTTTTTT. Translated: CASSFPTRTNTGELFF. The V and J genes are TRBV27 and TRBJ2-2; D is uncertain. The germline CDR1 and CDR2 sequences are MNHEY and SMNVEV (reference sequence). This CDR3 contains 16 residues. Trimming took off 3 bases at V and 0 bases at J, with 11 bases between the two ends.

The genes are TRBV2 and TRBJ1-5, with D tentatively TRBD1 (5 bases). V was cut by 4 bases and J by 4 bases, with 11 bases left in between. The CDR3 sequence is 14 residues long. Per germline, CDR1 SNHLY and CDR2 FYNNEI. The CDR3 region is CASSGVSGNQPQHF. Written as DNA, the CDR3 is TGTGCCAGCAGTGGGGTCTCAGGGAATCAGCCCCAGCATTTT.

V usage is TRBV9 and J usage is TRBJ2-7, with D tentatively TRBD2 (5 bases). The germline V gene encodes CDR1 SGDLS and CDR2 YYNGEE. V lost 0 bases to trimming and J lost 7 bases, with 11 bases between them. This CDR3 region has 13 residues. The CDR3 region has the DNA TGTGCCAGCAGCGTAGACCCGTCGGGAGAGCAGTACTTC. Protein product: CASSVDPSGEQYF.

The J gene is TRBJ1-4, the V gene TRBV4-1; D not certain. V gave up 0 bases and J gave up 7 bases, with 12 bases separating them. The CDR3 totals 15 residues. The germline CDR1 and CDR2 sequences are MGHRA and YSYEKL. CDR3 region: CASSQDPGVREKLFF. The CDR3 DNA reads as TGCGCCAGCAGCCAAGATCCGGGTGTTCGTGAAAAACTGTTTTTT.

The CDR3 DNA reads TGTGCCAGTACCCAGGGTGGCGATGGCTACACCTTC. This gives the protein CASTQGGDGYTF. This chain links TRBV19 with TRBJ1-2, with D perhaps TRBD1 (5 bases). The V gene's germline CDR1 is LNHDA and CDR2 SQIVND (reference sequence). V was pared by 7 bases and J by 6 bases, with 12 bases between. This CDR3 has 12 amino acids.

The chain employs TRBV7-3 and TRBJ2-1; D gene uncertain. Trimming removed 2 bases at V and 0 bases at J, with 8 bases between. Looked up from germline, CDR1 is SGHTA and CDR2 is FQGTGA. The CDR3 has 15 amino acids. CDR3 protein: CASSLDPSSYNEQFF. As DNA, the CDR3 is TGTGCCAGCAGCTTAGACCCGAGCTCCTACAATGAGCAGTTCTTC. Together with reference TRBV7-3 and TRBJ2-1, the CDR3 gives the full variable domain: GAGVSQTPSNKVTEKGKYVELRCDPISGHTALYWYRQSLGQGPEFLIYFQGTGAADDSGLPNDRFFAVRPEGSVSTLKIQRTERGDSAVYLCASSLDPSSYNEQFFGPGTRLTVL.

The V gene is TRBV7-9, the J gene TRBJ2-7; D is unclear. The germline V gene has CDR1 SEHNR and CDR2 FQNEAQ (reference sequence). Trimming left V 5 bases short and J 6 bases short, with 14 bases between. The CDR3 has 13 residues. CDR3 protein: CASSPPRVGEQYF. CDR3 DNA: TGTGCCAGCAGCCCTCCAAGGGTCGGCGAGCAGTACTTC. The full variable domain, with the rest looked up from reference TRBV7-9 and TRBJ2-7, is DTGVSQNPRHKITKRGQNVTFRCDPISEHNRLYWYRQTLGQGPEFLTYFQNEAQLEKSRLLSDRFSAERPKGSFSTLEIQRTEQGDSAMYLCASSPPRVGEQYFGPGTRLTVT.

This clone showed up just once. The rearrangement links TRBV28 to TRBJ2-3; TRBD2 might be the D (6 bases). Germline V gene lookup returns CDR1 MDHEN and CDR2 SYDVKM. CDR3 length equals 14 residues. V lost 3 bases and J 2 bases, leaving 9 bases between the germline ends. The CDR3 DNA is TGTGCCAGCAGTTTGGGGGGTTTCACAGATACGCAGTATTTT. As protein: CASSLGGFTDTQYF. Full variable domain (remainder filled in from reference TRBV28 and TRBJ2-3): DVKVTQSSRYLVKRTGEKVFLECVQDMDHENMFWYRQDPGLGLRLIYFSYDVKMKEKGDIPEGYSVSREKKERFSLILESASTNQTSMYLCASSLGGFTDTQYFGPGTRLTVL.

The rearrangement links TRBV4-3 to TRBJ1-2; the D gene is possibly TRBD1 (6 bases). Trimming removed 1 base at V and 3 bases at J, with 9 bases between. Germline CDR1 is LGHNA and CDR2 is YSLEER. CDR3 length: 14 amino acids. Here the CDR3 reads CASSQVRGDYGYTF. The DNA for the CDR3 is TGCGCCAGCAGCCAAGTTAGGGGGGACTATGGCTACACCTTC.